These 19 T cell receptor beta chains originate from one sample sequenced in a study of blood T cell repertoires in COVID-19. TCRdb keeps only in-frame clones here, not all; method: immunoSEQ multiplex PCR. The sample yields fewer than 300,000 clones, 85% seen once. The sequenced material came from PBMCs or T cells enriched from blood (not recorded which). The source is a woman in her 50s who had recovered from COVID-19.

The CDR3 loop is CASTLRGSGYTF. Here the CDR3 DNA reads TGTGCCAGCACACTCCGAGGGAGCGGCTACACCTTC. This chain connects TRBV5-6 to TRBJ1-2; D is ambiguous. Trimming pared 6 bases from V and 8 bases from J, leaving 14 bases between. CDR3 length: 12 amino acids. Germline lookup yields CDR1 SGHDT and CDR2 YYEEEE.

This chain joins TRBV2 and TRBJ2-7; 13 positions agree with TRBD2. Germline loops: CDR1 SNHLY, CDR2 FYNNEI. The junction had 7 bases not matched to a gene; V was cut back by 6 bases and J by 5 bases. The CDR3 loop spans 15 amino acids. The CDR3 is CASSDRTSGSDEQYF. For the CDR3, the DNA is TGTGCCAGCAGCGATAGGACTAGCGGGAGTGACGAGCAGTACTTC.

The CDR3 reads CASSRLCGQGNQPQHF. DNA for the CDR3: TGCGCCAGCAGTCGTCTCTGCGGACAGGGGAATCAGCCCCAGCATTTT. This rearrangement joins TRBV23-1 to TRBJ1-5; 9 positions agree with TRBD1. TRBV23-1 carries the ORF label, with uncertain function. The CDR3 spans 16 residues. V gave up 4 bases and J gave up 4 bases; unmatched junction bases: 8.

The chain joins TRBV6-5 to TRBJ1-3; TRBD1 is a possible D gene (6 bases). CDR3 length: 15 amino acids. Germline V gives CDR1 MNHEY, CDR2 SVGAGI. The germline V and J ends were trimmed by 6 bases and 3 bases, with 15 bases remaining between them. CDR3 sequence (DNA): TGTGCCAGCAGGGATTCACAGGGTTATGGAAACACCATATATTTT. Translation: CASRDSQGYGNTIYF.

The genes are TRBV3-1 (or the pseudogene TRBV3-2) and TRBJ1-4; D is uncertain. Germline V gene lookup returns CDR1 LGHDT and CDR2 YNNKEL (reference sequence). This CDR3 spans 16 amino acids. Between the trimmed V and J ends, which lost 5 bases and 0 bases, there was a span of 13 bases. Here the CDR3 reads CASSELVPATNEKLFF. CDR3 nucleotides: TGTGCCAGCAGCGAACTGGTTCCCGCAACTAATGAAAAACTGTTTTTT.

J is TRBJ2-5 and V is TRBV25-1, with D unclear. Germline CDR1 MGHDK, CDR2 SYGVNS. The germline V and J ends were trimmed by 3 bases and 3 bases, with 11 bases remaining between them. The CDR3 totals 14 residues. In nucleotides, the CDR3 is TGTGCCAGCAGTGACACAGTGGTCAAAGAGACCCAGTACTTC. As protein: CASSDTVVKETQYF.

The V and J genes are TRBV18 and TRBJ2-3, with TRBD1 matching 7 bases. CDR3 length: 15 amino acids. The germline V gene has CDR1 KGHSH and CDR2 LQKENI. V lost 5 bases and J lost 1; bases outside the gene matches: 6. The CDR3 coding sequence is TGTGCCAGCTCAGACCGACAGGGAGGCACAGATACGCAGTATTTT. Encoded protein: CASSDRQGGTDTQYF.

V and J are TRBV7-9 and TRBJ1-1, with D unclear. Looked up from germline, CDR1 is SEHNR and CDR2 is FQNEAQ (reference sequence). Trimming stripped 5 bases from V and 1 base from J, with 20 bases between. The CDR3 is made up of 17 amino acids. CDR3 sequence: CASSEPSGRPPNTEAFF. The CDR3 bases are TGTGCCAGCAGCGAACCGAGCGGACGGCCCCCGAACACTGAAGCTTTCTTT.

The chain couples TRBV7-9 to TRBJ2-1, with D possibly being TRBD2 (5 bases). V was pared by 2 bases and J by 3 bases, with 8 bases between. CDR3 length: 14 residues. CDR1 SEHNR and CDR2 FQNEAQ come from the germline V gene (reference sequence). The CDR3: CASSLSDYYNEQFF. For the CDR3, the DNA is TGTGCCAGCAGCTTAAGTGACTACTACAATGAGCAGTTCTTC.

V usage is TRBV7-3 and J usage is TRBJ1-6; the D is unclear. CDR3 length: 16 residues. Between the trimmed V and J ends, which lost 2 bases and 0 bases, there was a span of 8 bases. The germline V gene has CDR1 SGHTA and CDR2 FQGTGA. In nucleotides, the CDR3 is TGTGCCAGCAGCTTATTAGGGAGCTCCTATAATTCACCCCTCCACTTT. Translation gives CASSLLGSSYNSPLHF.

This clone has a handful of counts. This chain connects TRBV29-1 to TRBJ1-5, with D perhaps matching TRBD1 (6 bases). This CDR3 comprises 13 residues. Per germline, CDR1 SQVTM and CDR2 ANQGSEA. V lost 5 bases to trimming and J lost 4 bases, with 12 bases between them. CDR3 sequence: CSVQAGVNQPQHF. DNA for the CDR3: TGCAGCGTTCAGGCAGGGGTTAATCAGCCCCAGCATTTT.

Only a few counts were recorded for this clone. The rearrangement links TRBV19 to TRBJ1-6; D unclear. Germline V gene lookup returns CDR1 LNHDA and CDR2 SQIVND (reference sequence). Trimming removed 3 bases from V and 0 bases from J, with 15 bases in between. The CDR3 runs 18 residues. CDR3: CASSMTEVGSSYNSPLHF. In nucleotides, the CDR3 is TGTGCCAGTAGTATGACGGAGGTGGGGAGCTCCTATAATTCACCCCTCCACTTT.

The V call is TRBV30, the J call TRBJ2-2; 7 bases align to TRBD1. The CDR3 consists of 14 residues. Germline loops: CDR1 GTSNPN, CDR2 SVGIG (reference sequence). Trimming removed 2 bases from V and 4 bases from J; junction bases left unmatched: 4. The CDR3 DNA reads TGTGCCTGGAGTCCGAACAGGGGCACCGGGGAGCTGTTTTTT. It yields the protein CAWSPNRGTGELFF.

This rearrangement joins TRBV5-1 to TRBJ2-5, with 9 bases fitting TRBD1. The CDR3 consists of 14 residues. After removal of 4 bases from V and 3 bases from J, the junction contained 4 bases not matched to a gene. Germline values: CDR1 SGHRS, CDR2 YFSETQ. The CDR3 loop reads CASSPGTGKETQYF. CDR3 DNA: TGCGCCAGCAGCCCCGGGACAGGGAAAGAGACCCAGTACTTC.

V gene TRBV7-8 combines with J gene TRBJ1-3, with D maybe TRBD1 (6 bases). Germline loops: CDR1 SGHVS, CDR2 FQNEAQ. The CDR3 loop spans 14 amino acids. The germline V and J ends were trimmed by 3 bases and 3 bases, with 9 bases remaining between them. DNA for the CDR3: TGTGCCAGCAGCTTTGGGGGCGGTGGAAACACCATATATTTT. Protein product: CASSFGGGGNTIYF. Combining the CDR3 with reference TRBV7-8 and TRBJ1-3 gives the whole variable domain GAGVSQSPRYKVAKRGQDVALRCDPISGHVSLFWYQQALGQGPEFLTYFQNEAQLDKSGLPSDRFFAERPEGSVSTLKIQRTQQEDSAVYLCASSFGGGGNTIYFGEGSWLTVV.

The gene calls are TRBV5-8 and TRBJ2-3, with 12 bases that match TRBD2. Per the germline V gene, CDR1 is SGHTS and CDR2 is YDEGEE. This CDR3 has 17 amino acids. Trimming cost V 0 bases and J 2 bases; bases outside gene matches: 4. The CDR3 sequence: CASSLGLAGGFTDTQYF. CDR3 in DNA: TGTGCCAGCAGCTTGGGGCTAGCGGGAGGGTTCACAGATACGCAGTATTTT.

This clone turned up a few times. The gene calls are TRBV5-1 and TRBJ1-5; TRBD1 matches 7 bases. The CDR3 length is 15 residues. The ends lost 0 bases at V and 7 bases at J; junction bases unmatched: 7. Germline V lookup: CDR1 SGHRS, CDR2 YFSETQ. The CDR3 nucleotides are TGCGCCAGCAGCTTGGACGACAGGGAAGGGCAGCCCCAGCATTTT. Its translation is CASSLDDREGQPQHF.

The V gene is TRBV19, the J gene TRBJ1-1; 8 bases fit TRBD1. The CDR3 sequence is 14 residues long. Germline CDR1 and CDR2: LNHDA and SQIVND (reference sequence). J was trimmed by 5 bases and V by 3 bases; bases with no gene match: 5. CDR3 in amino acids: CASSMRTGWTEAFF. The CDR3 bases are TGTGCCAGTAGTATGAGGACAGGGTGGACTGAAGCTTTCTTT.

The J gene is TRBJ2-1, the V gene TRBV19; TRBD2 is a possible D gene (6 bases). The V and J ends lost 3 bases and 9 bases respectively, with 18 bases between them. Germline V gene lookup returns CDR1 LNHDA and CDR2 SQIVND (reference sequence). The CDR3 runs 15 residues. The CDR3 reads CASSMRGGFLGEQFF. CDR3 nucleotide sequence: TGTGCCAGTAGTATGAGGGGAGGCTTCCTGGGTGAGCAGTTCTTC.